A selection of T cell receptor beta chains follows, all from one sample in a study of T-cell memory formation after mild COVID-19. MiXCR was run by TCRdb on the 5' RACE reads, yielding one entry per CDR3 protein. The sample lists about 150,000 distinct CDR3 sequences, 6% to 7% occurring once. The source material was PBMCs or a T cell subset sorted from them (not recorded which). These receptor sequences come from an adult woman who had mild COVID-19 (a few samples of this study predate the infection). Cell type and time point are not known. Both conserved end residues are part of each CDR3. The order of the fields is V gene, J gene, CDR3 protein.

TRBV5-6	TRBJ1-1	CASSLGPTQAFF
TRBV5-1	TRBJ2-3	CASSLSEYTDTQYF
TRBV29-1	TRBJ1-1	CSALGGTNTEAFF
TRBV9	TRBJ1-5	CASSAGDSPNQPQHF
TRBV12-3/TRBV12-4	TRBJ2-3	CASSLGRGSSYSTDTQYF
TRBV5-1	TRBJ2-3	CASSPGGGSTDTQYF
TRBV2	TRBJ2-2	CASNVRDTGELFF
TRBV4-2	TRBJ2-7	CASSQDWGQGALTYEQYF
TRBV3-1	TRBJ2-1	CASSDDRNSYNEQFF
TRBV5-1	TRBJ2-1	CASSVPLGQGIKDEQFF
TRBV20-1	TRBJ2-7	CSASGDSNYEQYF
TRBV6-2/TRBV6-3	TRBJ1-1	CASGNTEAFF
TRBV5-1	TRBJ1-3	CASSPGNSASTIYF
TRBV19	TRBJ1-5	CASTPSWNQPQHF
TRBV27	TRBJ2-7	CASSQKSLGLADYEQYF
TRBV4-2	TRBJ1-1	CASSQDGGIETEAFF
TRBV30	TRBJ1-6	CAWSLQGESPLHF